This TCR beta chain was identified in a study of blood T cell repertoires in COVID-19. Study-wide background: T cells, B-cell-depleted T cells, or PBMCs provided the cDNA or gDNA that served as material.

In the source study's methods: Counts of nucleated cells, estimated from reference gene primer amplification, were obtained. Produced via immunoSEQ multiplex PCR; TCRdb's table is partial and in-frame only. That table is the source of V, J and clone size, and D and trimming were worked out from the DNA. The sample has some 300,000 clones; 65% to 90% are singletons. The CDR3 covers 15 residues. The junction had 9 bases not matched to a gene; V was cut back by 5 bases and J by 4 bases. Germline V lookup: CDR1 MNHNS, CDR2 SASEGT. The study assigned cohorts using participant-reported clinical history. What was sequenced was PBMCs or T cells enriched from blood (not recorded which). This chain joins TRBV6-1 and TRBJ1-2; 8 bases fit TRBD1. The receptor's source is a man aged 30 to 39 who had recovered from COVID-19. This chain's CDR3 is CASSPRTGRTYGYTF. CDR3 bases: TGTGCCAGCAGTCCCCGGACAGGGCGAACCTATGGCTACACCTTC.